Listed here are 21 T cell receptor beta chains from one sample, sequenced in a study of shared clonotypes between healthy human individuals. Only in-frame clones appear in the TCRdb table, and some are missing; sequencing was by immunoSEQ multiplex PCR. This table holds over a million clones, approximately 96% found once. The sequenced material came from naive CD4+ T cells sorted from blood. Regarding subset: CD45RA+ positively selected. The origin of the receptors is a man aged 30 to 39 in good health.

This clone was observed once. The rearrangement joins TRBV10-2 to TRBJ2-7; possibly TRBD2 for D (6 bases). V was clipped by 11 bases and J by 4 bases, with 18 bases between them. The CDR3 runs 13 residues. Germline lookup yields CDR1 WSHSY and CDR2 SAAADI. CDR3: CALKGAGLYEQYF. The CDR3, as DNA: TGCGCCCTTAAAGGGGCGGGGCTGTACGAGCAGTACTTC.

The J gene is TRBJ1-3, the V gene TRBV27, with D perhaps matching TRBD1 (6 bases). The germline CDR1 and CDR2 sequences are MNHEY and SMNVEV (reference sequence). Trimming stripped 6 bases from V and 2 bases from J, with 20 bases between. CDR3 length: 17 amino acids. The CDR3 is CASRPWGTGIPGNTIYF. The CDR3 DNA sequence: TGTGCCAGCAGACCTTGGGGCACAGGGATCCCTGGAAACACCATATATTTT.

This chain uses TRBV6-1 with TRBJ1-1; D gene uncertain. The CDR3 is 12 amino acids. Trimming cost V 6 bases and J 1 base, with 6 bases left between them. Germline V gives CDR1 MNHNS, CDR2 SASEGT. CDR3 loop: CASRVKNTEAFF. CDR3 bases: TGTGCCAGCAGAGTAAAGAACACTGAAGCTTTCTTT.

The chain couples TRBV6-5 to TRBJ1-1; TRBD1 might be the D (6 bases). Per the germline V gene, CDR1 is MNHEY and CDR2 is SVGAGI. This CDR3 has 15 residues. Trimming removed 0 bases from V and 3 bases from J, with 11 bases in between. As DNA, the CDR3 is TGTGCCAGCAGTTACTCGTGGGGGCGAGACACTGAAGCTTTCTTT. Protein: CASSYSWGRDTEAFF.

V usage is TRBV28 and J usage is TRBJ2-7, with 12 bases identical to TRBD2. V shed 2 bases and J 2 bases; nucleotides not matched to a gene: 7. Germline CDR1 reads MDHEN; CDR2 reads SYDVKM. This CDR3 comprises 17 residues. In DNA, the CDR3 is TGTGCCAGCAGTTTACTAGCGGGAGGGCCGGGGGCCTACGAGCAGTACTTC. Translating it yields CASSLLAGGPGAYEQYF.

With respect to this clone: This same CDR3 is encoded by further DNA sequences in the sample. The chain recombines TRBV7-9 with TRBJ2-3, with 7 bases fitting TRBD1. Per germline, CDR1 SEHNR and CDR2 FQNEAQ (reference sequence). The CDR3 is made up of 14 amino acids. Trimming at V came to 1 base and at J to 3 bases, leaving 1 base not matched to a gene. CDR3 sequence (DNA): TGTGCCAGCAGCTTAGGACAGGGAACAGATACGCAGTATTTT. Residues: CASSLGQGTDTQYF.

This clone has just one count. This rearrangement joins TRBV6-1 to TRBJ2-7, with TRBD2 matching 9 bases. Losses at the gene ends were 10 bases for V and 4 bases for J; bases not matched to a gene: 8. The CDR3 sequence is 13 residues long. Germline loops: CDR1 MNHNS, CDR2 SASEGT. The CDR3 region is CAILSSGKYEQYF. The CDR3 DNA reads TGTGCCATCTTGTCTAGCGGGAAATACGAGCAGTACTTC.

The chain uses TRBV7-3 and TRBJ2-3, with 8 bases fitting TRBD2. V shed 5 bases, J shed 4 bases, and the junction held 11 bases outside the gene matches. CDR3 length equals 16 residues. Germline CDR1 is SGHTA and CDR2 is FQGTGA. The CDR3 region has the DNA TGTGCCAGCAGCGCACTTAGCGGGATAAGTGCAGATACGCAGTATTTT. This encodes CASSALSGISADTQYF.

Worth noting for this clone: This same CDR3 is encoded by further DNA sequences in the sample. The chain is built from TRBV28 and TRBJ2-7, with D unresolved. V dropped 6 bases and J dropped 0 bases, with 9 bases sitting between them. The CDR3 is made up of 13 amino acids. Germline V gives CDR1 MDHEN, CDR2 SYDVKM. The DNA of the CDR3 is TGTGCCAGCAGCCTTCCCCTCTCCTACGAGCAGTACTTC. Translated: CASSLPLSYEQYF.

Written as DNA, the CDR3 is TGTGCCAGTTTGGAGGGGGCCGGCTATGGCTACACCTTC. This translates into CASLEGAGYGYTF. This sequence joins TRBV6-6 and TRBJ1-2, with 7 bases fitting TRBD1. Germline trimming cut 9 bases from V and 4 bases from J; bases unmatched to any gene: 8. The germline CDR1 and CDR2 sequences are MNHNY and SVGAGI (reference sequence). The CDR3 length is 13 residues.

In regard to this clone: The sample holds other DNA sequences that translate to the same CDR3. DNA of the CDR3: TGTGCCAGCAGTAGATCCTACGAGCAGTACTTC. The encoded protein is CASSRSYEQYF. This chain links TRBV28 with TRBJ2-7; the D is unclear. The V gene lost 5 bases and the J gene lost 1 base, with 3 bases spanning the gap. Germline CDR1 is MDHEN and CDR2 is SYDVKM. The CDR3 totals 11 residues. Together with reference TRBV28 and TRBJ2-7, the CDR3 gives the full variable domain: DVKVTQSSRYLVKRTGEKVFLECVQDMDHENMFWYRQDPGLGLRLIYFSYDVKMKEKGDIPEGYSVSREKKERFSLILESASTNQTSMYLCASSRSYEQYFGPGTRLTVT.

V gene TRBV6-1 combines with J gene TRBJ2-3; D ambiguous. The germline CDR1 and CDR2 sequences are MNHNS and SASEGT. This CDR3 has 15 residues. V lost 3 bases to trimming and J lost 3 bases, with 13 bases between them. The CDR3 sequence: CASSEVYPGTDTQYF. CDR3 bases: TGTGCCAGCAGTGAGGTTTACCCTGGGACAGATACGCAGTATTTT.

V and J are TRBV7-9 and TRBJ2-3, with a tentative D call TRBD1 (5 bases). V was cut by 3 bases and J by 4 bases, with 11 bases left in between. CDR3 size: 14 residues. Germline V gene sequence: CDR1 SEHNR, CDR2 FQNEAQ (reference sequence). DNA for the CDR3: TGTGCCAGCAGCTTCAAGGGGATCCCAGATACGCAGTATTTT. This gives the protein CASSFKGIPDTQYF.

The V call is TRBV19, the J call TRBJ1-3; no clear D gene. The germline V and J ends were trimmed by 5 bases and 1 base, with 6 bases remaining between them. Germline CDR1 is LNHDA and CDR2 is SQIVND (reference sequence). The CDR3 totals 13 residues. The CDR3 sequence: CASSRMSGNTIYF. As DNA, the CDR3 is TGTGCCAGTAGTCGGATGTCTGGAAACACCATATATTTT.

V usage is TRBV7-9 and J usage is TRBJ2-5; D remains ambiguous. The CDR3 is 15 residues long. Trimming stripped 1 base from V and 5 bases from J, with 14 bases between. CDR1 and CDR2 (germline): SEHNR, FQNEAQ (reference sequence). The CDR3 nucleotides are TGTGCCAGCAGCTTAGAAACGGGTTTTCTGGAGACCCAGTACTTC. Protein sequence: CASSLETGFLETQYF. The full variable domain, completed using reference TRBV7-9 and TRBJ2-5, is DTGVSQNPRHKITKRGQNVTFRCDPISEHNRLYWYRQTLGQGPEFLTYFQNEAQLEKSRLLSDRFSAERPKGSFSTLEIQRTEQGDSAMYLCASSLETGFLETQYFGPGTRLLVL.

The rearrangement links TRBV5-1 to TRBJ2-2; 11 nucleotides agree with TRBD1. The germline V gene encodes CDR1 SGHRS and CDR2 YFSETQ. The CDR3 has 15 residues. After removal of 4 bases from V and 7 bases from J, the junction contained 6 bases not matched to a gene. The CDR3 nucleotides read TGCGCCAGCAGCGAGGACAGGGGGCAGGGCGGGGAGCTGTTTTTT. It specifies CASSEDRGQGGELFF.

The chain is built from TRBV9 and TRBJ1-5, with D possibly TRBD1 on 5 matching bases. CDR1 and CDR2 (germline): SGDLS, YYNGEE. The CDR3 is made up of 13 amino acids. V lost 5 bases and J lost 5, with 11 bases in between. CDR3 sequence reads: CASSLDSYQPQHF. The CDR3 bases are TGTGCCAGCAGTCTCGACAGCTATCAGCCCCAGCATTTT.

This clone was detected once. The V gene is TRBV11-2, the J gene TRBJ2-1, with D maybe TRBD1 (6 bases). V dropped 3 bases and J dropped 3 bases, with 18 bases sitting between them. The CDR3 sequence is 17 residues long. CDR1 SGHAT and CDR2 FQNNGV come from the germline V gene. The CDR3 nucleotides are TGTGCCAGCAGCTTGAGGGTTGGGACAACTGGCTACAATGAGCAGTTCTTC. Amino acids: CASSLRVGTTGYNEQFF.

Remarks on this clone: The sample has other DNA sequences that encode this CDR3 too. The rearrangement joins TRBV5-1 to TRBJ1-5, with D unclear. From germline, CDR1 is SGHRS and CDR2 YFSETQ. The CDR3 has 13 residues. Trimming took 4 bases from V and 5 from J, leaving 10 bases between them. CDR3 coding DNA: TGCGCCAGCAGCCTGGACCCTGATCAGCCCCAGCATTTT. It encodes CASSLDPDQPQHF.

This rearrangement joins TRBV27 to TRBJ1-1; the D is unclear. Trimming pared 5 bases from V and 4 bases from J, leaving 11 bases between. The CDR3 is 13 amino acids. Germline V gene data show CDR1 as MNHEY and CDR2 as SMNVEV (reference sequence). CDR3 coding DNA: TGTGCCAGCAGTCCTACAAGTGTCACTGAAGCTTTCTTT. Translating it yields CASSPTSVTEAFF.

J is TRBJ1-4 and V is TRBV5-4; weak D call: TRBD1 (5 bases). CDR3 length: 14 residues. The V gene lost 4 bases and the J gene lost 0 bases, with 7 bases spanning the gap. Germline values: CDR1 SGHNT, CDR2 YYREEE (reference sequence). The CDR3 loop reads CASSQGATNEKLFF. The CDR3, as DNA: TGTGCCAGCAGCCAGGGTGCAACTAATGAAAAACTGTTTTTT.